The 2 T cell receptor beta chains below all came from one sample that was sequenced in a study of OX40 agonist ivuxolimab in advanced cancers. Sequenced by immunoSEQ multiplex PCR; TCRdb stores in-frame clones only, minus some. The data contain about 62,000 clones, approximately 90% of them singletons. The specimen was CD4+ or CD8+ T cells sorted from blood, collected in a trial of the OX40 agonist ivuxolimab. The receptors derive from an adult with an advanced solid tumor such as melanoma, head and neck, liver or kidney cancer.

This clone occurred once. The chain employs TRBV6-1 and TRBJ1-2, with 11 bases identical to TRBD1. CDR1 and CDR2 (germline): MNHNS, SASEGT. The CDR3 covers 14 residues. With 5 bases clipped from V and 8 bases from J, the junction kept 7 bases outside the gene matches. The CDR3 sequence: CASSRTGGFFGYTF. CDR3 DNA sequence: TGTGCCAGCAGTCGGACAGGGGGCTTTTTCGGCTACACCTTC.

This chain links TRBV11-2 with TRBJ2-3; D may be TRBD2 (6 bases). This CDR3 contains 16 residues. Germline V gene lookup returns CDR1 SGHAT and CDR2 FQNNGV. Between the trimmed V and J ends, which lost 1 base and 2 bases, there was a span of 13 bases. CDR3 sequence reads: CASSLVISGPTDTQYF. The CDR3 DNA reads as TGTGCCAGCAGCTTAGTGATTAGCGGACCCACAGATACGCAGTATTTT.